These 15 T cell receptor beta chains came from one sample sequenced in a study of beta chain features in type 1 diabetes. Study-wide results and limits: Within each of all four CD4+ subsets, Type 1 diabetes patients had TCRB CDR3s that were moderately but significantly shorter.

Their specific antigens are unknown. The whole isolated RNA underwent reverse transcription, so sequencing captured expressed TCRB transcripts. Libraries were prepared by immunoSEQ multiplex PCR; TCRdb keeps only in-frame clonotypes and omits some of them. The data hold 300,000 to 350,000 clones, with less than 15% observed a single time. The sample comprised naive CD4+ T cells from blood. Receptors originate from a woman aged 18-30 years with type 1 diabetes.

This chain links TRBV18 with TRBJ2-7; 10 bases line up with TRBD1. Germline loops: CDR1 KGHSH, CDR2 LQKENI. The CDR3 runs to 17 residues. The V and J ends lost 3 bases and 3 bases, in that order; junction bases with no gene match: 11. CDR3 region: CASSPPSTGGASYEQYF. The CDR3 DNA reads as TGTGCCAGCTCACCCCCGTCGACAGGGGGCGCGAGCTACGAGCAGTACTTC.

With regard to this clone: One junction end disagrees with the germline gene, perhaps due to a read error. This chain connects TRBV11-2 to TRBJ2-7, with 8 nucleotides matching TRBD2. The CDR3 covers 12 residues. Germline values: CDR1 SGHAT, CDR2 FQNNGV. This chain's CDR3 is CASSSLAGTRNF. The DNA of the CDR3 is TGTGCCAGCAGCTCCCTCGCCGGGACTAGAAACTTC.

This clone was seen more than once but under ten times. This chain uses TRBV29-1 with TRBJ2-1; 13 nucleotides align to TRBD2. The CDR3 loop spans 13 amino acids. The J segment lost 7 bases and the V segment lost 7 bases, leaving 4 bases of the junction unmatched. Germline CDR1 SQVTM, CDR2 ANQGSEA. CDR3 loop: CSGGGLAGNEQFF. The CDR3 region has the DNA TGCAGCGGCGGGGGACTAGCGGGAAATGAGCAGTTCTTC.

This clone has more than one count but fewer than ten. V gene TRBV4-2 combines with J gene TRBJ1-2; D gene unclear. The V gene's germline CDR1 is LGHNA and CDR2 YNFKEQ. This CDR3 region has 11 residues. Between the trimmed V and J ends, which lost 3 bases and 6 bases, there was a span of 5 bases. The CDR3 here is CASSQRDGYTF. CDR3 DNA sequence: TGTGCCAGCAGCCAGAGAGATGGCTACACCTTC.

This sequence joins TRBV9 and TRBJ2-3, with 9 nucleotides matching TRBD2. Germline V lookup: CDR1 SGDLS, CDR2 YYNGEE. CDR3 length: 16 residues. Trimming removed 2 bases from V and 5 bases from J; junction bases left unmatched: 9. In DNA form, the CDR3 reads TGTGCCAGCAGCGTCGGACTAGCGCGGGCGATAGATACGCAGTATTTT. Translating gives CASSVGLARAIDTQYF.

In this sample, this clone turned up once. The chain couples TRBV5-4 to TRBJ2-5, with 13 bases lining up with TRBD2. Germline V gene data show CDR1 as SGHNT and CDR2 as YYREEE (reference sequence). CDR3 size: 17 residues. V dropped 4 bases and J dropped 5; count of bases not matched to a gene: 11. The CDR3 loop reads CASSRATSGRADETQYF. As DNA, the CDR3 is TGTGCCAGCAGCCGAGCCACTAGCGGGAGGGCCGATGAGACCCAGTACTTC.

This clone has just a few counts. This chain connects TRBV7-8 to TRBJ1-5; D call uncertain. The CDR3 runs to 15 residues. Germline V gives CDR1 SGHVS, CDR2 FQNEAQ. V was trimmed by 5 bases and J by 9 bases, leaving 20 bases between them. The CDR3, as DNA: TGTGCCAGCAGCGATGTACCTGGCTCACGTCGGCCCCAGCATTTT. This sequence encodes CASSDVPGSRRPQHF.

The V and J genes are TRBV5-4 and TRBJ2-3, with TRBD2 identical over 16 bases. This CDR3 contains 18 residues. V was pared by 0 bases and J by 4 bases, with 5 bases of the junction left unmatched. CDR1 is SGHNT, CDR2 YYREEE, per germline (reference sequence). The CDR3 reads CASSLGAGLAGGADTQYF. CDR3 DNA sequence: TGTGCCAGCAGCTTGGGTGCGGGACTAGCGGGAGGGGCAGATACGCAGTATTTT. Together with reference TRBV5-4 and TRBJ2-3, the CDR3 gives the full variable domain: ETGVTQSPTHLIKTRGQQVTLRCSSQSGHNTVSWYQQALGQGPQFIFQYYREEENGRGNFPPRFSGLQFPNYSSELNVNALELDDSALYLCASSLGAGLAGGADTQYFGPGTRLTVL.

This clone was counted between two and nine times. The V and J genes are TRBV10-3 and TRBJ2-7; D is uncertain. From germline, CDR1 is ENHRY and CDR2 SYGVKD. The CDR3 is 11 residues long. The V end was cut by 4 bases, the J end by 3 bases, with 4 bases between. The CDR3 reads CAISAHYEQYF. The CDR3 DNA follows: TGTGCCATCAGTGCCCACTACGAGCAGTACTTC.

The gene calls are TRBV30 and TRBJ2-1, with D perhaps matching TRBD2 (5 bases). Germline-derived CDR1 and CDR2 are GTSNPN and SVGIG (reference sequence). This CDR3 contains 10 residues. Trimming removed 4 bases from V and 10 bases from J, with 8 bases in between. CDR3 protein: CAWKEGEQFF. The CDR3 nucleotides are TGTGCCTGGAAAGAGGGAGAGCAGTTCTTC.

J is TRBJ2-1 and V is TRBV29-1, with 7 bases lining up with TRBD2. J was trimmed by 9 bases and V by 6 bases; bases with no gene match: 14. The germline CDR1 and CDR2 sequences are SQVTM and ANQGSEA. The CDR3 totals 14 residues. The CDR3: CSVNPKSGMSEQFF. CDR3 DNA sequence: TGCAGCGTCAACCCCAAGAGCGGGATGAGTGAGCAGTTCTTC.

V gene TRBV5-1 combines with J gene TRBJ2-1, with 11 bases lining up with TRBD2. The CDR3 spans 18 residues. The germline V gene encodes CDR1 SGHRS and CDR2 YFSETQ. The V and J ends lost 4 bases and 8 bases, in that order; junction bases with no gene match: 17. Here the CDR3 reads CASSPGRGSGRASDEQFF. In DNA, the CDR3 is TGCGCCAGCAGCCCGGGCCGGGGTAGCGGGAGGGCCAGCGATGAGCAGTTCTTC.

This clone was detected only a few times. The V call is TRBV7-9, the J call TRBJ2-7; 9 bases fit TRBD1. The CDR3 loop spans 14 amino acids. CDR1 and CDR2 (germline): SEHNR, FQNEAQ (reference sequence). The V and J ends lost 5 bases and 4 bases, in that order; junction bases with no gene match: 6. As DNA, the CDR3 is TGTGCCAGCAGCGATCCGGACAGGGGTTACGAGCAGTACGTC. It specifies CASSDPDRGYEQYV.

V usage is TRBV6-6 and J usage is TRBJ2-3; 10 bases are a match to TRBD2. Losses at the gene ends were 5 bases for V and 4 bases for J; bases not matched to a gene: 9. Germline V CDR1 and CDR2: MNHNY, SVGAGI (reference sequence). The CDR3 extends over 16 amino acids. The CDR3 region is CASSRRLAGSPDTQYF. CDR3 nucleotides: TGTGCCAGCAGTAGACGACTAGCGGGTAGCCCAGATACGCAGTATTTT.

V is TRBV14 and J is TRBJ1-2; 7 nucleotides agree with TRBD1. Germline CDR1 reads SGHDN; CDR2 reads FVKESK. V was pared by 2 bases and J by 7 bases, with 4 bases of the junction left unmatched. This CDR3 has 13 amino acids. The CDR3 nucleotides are TGTGCCAGCAGCCAACAACAGGGGTCTGGCTACACCTTC. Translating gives CASSQQQGSGYTF.